This T cell receptor beta chain was documented in a study of T cells in localized non-small cell lung cancer. Germline CDR1 is SGDLS and CDR2 is YYNGEE. The CDR3 is made up of 16 amino acids. Trimming took 0 bases from V and 1 from J, leaving 13 bases between them. Sequencing used immunoSEQ multiplex PCR; TCRdb keeps in-frame clones, though not all of them. The sample consists of around 140,000 clones, about 89% of them appearing once. Study observations and caveats: Higher blood T cell density went with longer overall survival.

Comment on this clone: The antigen is undetermined.

V usage is TRBV9 and J usage is TRBJ2-5; tentative D call: TRBD2 (5 bases). This TCR was recovered from a female donor over 55 with stage I lung adenocarcinoma. The sequenced sample was peripheral blood, obtained before any cancer treatment. The chain's CDR3 is CASSVELERAQETQYF. The CDR3 DNA follows: TGTGCCAGCAGCGTAGAACTAGAACGGGCCCAAGAGACCCAGTACTTC.